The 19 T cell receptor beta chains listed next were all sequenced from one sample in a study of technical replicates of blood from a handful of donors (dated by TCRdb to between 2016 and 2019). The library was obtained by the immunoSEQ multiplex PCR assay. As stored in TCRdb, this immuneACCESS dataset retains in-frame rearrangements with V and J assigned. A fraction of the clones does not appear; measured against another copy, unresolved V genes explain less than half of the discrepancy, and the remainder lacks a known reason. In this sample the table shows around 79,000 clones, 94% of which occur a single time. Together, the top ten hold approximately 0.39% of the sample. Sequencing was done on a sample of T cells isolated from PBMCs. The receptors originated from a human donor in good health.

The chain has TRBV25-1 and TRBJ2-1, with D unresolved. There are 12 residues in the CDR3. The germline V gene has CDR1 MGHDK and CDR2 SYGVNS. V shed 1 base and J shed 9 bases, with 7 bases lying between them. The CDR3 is CASSEWSGEQFF. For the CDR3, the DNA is TGTGCCAGCAGTGAATGGTCAGGTGAGCAGTTCTTC. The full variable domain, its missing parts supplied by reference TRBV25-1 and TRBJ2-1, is EADIYQTPRYLVIGTGKKITLECSQTMGHDKMYWYQQDPGMELHLIHYSYGVNSTEKGDLSSESTVSRIRTEHFPLTLESARPSHTSQYLCASSEWSGEQFFGPGTRLTVL.

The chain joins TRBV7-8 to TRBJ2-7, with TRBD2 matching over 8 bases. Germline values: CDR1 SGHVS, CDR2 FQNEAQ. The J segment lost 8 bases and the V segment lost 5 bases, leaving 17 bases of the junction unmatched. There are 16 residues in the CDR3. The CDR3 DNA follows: TGTGCCAGCAGCGTAACTAGCGGCCCTTCCCCCTCGAAGCAGTACTTC. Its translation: CASSVTSGPSPSKQYF.

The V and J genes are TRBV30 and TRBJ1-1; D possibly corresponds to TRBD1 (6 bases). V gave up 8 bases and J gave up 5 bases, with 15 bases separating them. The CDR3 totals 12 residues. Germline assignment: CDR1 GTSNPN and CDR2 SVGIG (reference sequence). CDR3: CANSGDWTEAFF. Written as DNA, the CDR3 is TGTGCCAATTCAGGGGATTGGACTGAAGCTTTCTTT.

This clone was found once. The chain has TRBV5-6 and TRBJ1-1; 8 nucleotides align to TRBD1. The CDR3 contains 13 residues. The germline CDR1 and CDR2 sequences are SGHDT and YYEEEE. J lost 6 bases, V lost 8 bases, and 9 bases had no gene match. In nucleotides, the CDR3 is TGTGCCAGTGCGACAGGGGCGGTGGCTGAAGCTTTCTTT. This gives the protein CASATGAVAEAFF.

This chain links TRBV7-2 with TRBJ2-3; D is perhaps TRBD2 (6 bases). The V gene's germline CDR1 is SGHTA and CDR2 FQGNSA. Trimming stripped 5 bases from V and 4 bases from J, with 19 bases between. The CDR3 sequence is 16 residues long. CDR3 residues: CASSTRGRTKSDTQYF. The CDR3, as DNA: TGTGCCAGCAGCACCCGGGGACGGACTAAATCAGATACGCAGTATTTT.

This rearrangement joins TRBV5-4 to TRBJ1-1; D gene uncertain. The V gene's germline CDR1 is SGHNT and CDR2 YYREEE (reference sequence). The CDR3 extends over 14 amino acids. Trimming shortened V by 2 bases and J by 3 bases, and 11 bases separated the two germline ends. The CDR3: CASSFDTWDTEAFF. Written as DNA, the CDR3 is TGTGCCAGCAGCTTTGACACATGGGACACTGAAGCTTTCTTT.

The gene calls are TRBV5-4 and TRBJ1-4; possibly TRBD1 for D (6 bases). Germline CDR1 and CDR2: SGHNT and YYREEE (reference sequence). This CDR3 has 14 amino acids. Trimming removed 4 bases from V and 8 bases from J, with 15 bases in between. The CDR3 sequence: CASSLGGGTEKLFF. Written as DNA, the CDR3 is TGTGCCAGCAGCCTGGGGGGGGGCACAGAAAAACTGTTTTTT. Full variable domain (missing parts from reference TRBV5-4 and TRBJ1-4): ETGVTQSPTHLIKTRGQQVTLRCSSQSGHNTVSWYQQALGQGPQFIFQYYREEENGRGNFPPRFSGLQFPNYSSELNVNALELDDSALYLCASSLGGGTEKLFFGSGTQLSVL.

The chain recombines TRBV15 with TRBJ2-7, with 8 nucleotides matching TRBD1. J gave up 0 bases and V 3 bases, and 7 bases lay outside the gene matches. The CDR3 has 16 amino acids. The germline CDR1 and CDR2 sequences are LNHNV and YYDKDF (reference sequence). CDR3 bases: TGTGCCACCAGCAGGGCAGGGGGCATGGACTCCTACGAGCAGTACTTC. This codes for CATSRAGGMDSYEQYF.

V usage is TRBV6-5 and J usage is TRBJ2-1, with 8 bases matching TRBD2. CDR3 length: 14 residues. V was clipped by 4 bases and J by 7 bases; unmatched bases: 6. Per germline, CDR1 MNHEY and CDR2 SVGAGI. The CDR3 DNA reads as TGTGCCAGCAGTTTGTTTGTAGCGGGAAATGAGCAGTTCTTC. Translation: CASSLFVAGNEQFF.

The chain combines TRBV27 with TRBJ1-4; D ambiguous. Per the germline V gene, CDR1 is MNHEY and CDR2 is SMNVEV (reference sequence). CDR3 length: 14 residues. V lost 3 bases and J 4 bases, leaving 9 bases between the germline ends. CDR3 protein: CASSFSGGNEKLFF. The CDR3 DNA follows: TGTGCCAGCAGTTTCTCCGGCGGTAATGAAAAACTGTTTTTT.

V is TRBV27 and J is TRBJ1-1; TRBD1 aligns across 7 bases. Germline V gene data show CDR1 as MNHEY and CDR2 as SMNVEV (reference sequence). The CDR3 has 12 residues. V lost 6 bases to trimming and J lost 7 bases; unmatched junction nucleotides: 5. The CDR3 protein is CASSRGQNEAFF. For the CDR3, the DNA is TGTGCCAGCAGCCGGGGACAGAATGAAGCTTTCTTT.

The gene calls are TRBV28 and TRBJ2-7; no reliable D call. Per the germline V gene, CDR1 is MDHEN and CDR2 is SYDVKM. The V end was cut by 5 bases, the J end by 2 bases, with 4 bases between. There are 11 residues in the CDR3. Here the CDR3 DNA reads TGTGCCAGCAGTCCCGCCTACGAGCAGTACTTC. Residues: CASSPAYEQYF.

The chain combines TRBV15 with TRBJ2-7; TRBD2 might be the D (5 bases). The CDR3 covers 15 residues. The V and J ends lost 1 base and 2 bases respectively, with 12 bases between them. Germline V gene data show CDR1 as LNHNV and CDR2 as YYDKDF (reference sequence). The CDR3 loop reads CATSRGLAQPYEQYF. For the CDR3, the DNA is TGTGCCACCAGCAGAGGGCTAGCCCAACCCTACGAGCAGTACTTC.

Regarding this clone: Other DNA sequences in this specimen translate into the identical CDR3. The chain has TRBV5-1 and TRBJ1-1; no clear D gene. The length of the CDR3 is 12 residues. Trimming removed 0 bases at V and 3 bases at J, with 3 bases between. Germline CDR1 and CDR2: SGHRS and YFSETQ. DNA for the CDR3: TGCGCCAGCAGCTTGGGAGACACTGAAGCTTTCTTT. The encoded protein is CASSLGDTEAFF.

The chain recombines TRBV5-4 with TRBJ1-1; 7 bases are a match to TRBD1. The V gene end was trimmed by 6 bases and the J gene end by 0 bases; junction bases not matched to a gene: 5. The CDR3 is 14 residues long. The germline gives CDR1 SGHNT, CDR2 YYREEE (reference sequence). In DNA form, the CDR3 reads TGTGCCAGCACCCTGGGGACAGTGAACACTGAAGCTTTCTTT. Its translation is CASTLGTVNTEAFF.

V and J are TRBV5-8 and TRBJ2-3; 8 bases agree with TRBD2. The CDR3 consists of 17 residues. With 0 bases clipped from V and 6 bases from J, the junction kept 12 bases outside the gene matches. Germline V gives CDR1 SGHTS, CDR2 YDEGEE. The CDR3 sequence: CASSLESGGRPPDTQYF. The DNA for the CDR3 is TGTGCCAGCAGCTTGGAGTCGGGCGGGAGGCCCCCGGATACGCAGTATTTT.

DNA of the CDR3: TGTGCCAGTAGTATGACTCAGGGGAACACTGAAGCTTTCTTT. This translates into CASSMTQGNTEAFF. This rearrangement joins TRBV19 to TRBJ1-1; D is perhaps TRBD1 (5 bases). Germline CDR1 and CDR2: LNHDA and SQIVND (reference sequence). The CDR3 runs to 14 residues. Trimming shortened V by 3 bases and J by 1 base, and 9 bases separated the two germline ends.

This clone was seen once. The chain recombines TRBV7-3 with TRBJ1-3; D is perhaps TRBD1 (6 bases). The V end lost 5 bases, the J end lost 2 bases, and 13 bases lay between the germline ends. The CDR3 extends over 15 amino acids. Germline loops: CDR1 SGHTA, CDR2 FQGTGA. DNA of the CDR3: TGTGCCAGCAGCCTAGGGCAGGGGCCTGGAAACACCATATATTTT. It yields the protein CASSLGQGPGNTIYF.

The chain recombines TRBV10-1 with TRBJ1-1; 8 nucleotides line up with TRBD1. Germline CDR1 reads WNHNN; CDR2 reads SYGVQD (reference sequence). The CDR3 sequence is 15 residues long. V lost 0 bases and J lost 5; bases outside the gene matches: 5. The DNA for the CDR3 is TGCGCCAGCAGTGAGTCGGCCACAGGGGGGACTGAAGCTTTCTTT. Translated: CASSESATGGTEAFF.